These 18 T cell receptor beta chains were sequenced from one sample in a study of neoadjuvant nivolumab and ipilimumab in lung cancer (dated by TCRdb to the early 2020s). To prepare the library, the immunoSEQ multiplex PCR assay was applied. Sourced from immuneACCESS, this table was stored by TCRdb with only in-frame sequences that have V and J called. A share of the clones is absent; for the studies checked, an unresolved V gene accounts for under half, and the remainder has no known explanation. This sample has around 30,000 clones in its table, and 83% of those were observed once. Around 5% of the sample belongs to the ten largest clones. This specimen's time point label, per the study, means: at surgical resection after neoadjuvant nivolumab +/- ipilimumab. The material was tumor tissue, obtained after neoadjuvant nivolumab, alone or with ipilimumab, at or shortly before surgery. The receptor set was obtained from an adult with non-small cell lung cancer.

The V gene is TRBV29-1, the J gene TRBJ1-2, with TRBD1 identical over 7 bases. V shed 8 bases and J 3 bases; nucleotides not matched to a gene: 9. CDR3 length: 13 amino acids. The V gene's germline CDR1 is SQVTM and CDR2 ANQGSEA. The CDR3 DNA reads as TGCAGCACGCGTCTTGGGACAGACTATGGCTACACCTTC. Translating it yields CSTRLGTDYGYTF.

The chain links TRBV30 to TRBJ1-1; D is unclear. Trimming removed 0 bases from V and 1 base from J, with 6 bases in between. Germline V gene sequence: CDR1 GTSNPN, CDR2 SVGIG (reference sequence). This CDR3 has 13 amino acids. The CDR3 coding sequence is TGTGCCTGGAGTGTACTGGGGAACACTGAAGCTTTCTTT. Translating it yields CAWSVLGNTEAFF.

This CDR3 reads CASSPSGGVNTGELFF. The CDR3 bases are TGTGCCAGCAGCCCCTCAGGGGGAGTGAACACCGGGGAGCTGTTTTTT. The chain joins TRBV25-1 to TRBJ2-2; 7 bases match TRBD1. Germline CDR1 MGHDK, CDR2 SYGVNS. The CDR3 is 16 amino acids. Germline trimming cut 6 bases from V and 1 base from J; bases unmatched to any gene: 8.

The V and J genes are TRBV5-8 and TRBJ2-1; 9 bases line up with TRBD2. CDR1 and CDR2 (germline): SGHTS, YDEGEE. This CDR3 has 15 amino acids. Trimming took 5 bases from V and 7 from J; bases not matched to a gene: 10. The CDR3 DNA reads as TGTGCCAGCAGTTCGCGGGGGGGCTTGAAAAATGAGCAGTTCTTC. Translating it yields CASSSRGGLKNEQFF. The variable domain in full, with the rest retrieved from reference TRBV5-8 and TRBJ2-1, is EAGVTQSPTHLIKTRGQQATLRCSPISGHTSVYWYQQALGLGLQFLLWYDEGEERNRGNFPPRFSGRQFPNYSSELNVNALELEDSALYLCASSSRGGLKNEQFFGPGTRLTVL.

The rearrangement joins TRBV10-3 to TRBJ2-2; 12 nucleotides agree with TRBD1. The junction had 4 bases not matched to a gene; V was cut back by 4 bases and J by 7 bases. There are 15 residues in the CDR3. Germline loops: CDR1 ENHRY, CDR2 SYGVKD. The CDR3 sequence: CAISGDRGLVGELFF. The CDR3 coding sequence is TGTGCCATCAGTGGGGACAGGGGGCTTGTCGGGGAGCTGTTTTTT.

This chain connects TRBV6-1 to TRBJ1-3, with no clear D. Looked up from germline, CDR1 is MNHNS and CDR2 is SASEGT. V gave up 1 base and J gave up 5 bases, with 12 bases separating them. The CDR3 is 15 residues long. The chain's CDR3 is CASSEGGGGRNTIYF. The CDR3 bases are TGTGCCAGCAGTGAAGGGGGTGGAGGGCGAAACACCATATATTTT.

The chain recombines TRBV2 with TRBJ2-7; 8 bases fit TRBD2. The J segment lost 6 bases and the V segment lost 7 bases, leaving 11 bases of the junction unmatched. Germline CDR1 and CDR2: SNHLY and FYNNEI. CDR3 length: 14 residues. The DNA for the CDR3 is TGTGCCAGCAAACCGAGCGGGGGCTCGGCCGAGCAGTACTTC. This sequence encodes CASKPSGGSAEQYF. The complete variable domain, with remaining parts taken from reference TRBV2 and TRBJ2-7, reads EPEVTQTPSHQVTQMGQEVILRCVPISNHLYFYWYRQILGQKVEFLVSFYNNEISEKSEIFDDQFSVERPDGSNFTLKIRSTKLEDSAMYFCASKPSGGSAEQYFGPGTRLTVT.

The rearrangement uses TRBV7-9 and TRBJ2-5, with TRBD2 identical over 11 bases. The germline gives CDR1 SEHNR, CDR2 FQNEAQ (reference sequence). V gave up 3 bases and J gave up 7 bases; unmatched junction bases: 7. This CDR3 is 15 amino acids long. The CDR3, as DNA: TGTGCCAGCAGCTTTCTAGCGGGGGGCCCGGTGACCCAGTACTTC. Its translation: CASSFLAGGPVTQYF.

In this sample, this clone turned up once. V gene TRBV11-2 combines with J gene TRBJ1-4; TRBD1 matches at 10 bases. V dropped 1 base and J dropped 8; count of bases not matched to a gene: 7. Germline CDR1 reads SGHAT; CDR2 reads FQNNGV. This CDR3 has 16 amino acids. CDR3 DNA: TGTGCCAGCAGCTTAGTGGGCGGACAGGGGGGCGAAAAACTGTTTTTT. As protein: CASSLVGGQGGEKLFF.

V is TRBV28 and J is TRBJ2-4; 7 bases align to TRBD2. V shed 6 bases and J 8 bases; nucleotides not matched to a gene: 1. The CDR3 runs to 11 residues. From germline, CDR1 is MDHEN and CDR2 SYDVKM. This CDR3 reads CASRGGDIQYF. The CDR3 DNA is TGTGCCAGCAGGGGGGGGGACATTCAGTACTTC.

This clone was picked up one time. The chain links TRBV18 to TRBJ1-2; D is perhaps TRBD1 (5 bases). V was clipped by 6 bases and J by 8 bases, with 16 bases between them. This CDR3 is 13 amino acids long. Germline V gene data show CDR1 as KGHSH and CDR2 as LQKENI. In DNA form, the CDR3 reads TGTGCCAGCTCTGCTACAGGTCGCGAGGGCTACACCTTC. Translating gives CASSATGREGYTF.

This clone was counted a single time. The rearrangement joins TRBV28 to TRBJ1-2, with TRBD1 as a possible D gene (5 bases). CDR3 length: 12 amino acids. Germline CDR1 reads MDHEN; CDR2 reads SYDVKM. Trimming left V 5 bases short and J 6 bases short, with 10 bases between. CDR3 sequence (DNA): TGTGCCAGCAGTATACCACAGGATGGCTACACCTTC. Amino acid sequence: CASSIPQDGYTF.

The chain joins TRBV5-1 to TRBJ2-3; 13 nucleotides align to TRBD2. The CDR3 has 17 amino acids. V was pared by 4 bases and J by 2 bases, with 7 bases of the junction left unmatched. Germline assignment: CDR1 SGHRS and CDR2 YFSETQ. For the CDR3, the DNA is TGCGCCAGCAGCATAAGTACTAGCGGGGGGGACACAGATACGCAGTATTTT. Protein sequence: CASSISTSGGDTDTQYF.

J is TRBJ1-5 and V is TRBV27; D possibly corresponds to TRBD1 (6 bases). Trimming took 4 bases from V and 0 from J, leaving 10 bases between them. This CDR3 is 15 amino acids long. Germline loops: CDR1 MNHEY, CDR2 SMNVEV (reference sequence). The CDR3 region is CASSSDSHSNQPQHF. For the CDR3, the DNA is TGTGCCAGCAGTTCGGACAGTCATAGCAATCAGCCCCAGCATTTT.

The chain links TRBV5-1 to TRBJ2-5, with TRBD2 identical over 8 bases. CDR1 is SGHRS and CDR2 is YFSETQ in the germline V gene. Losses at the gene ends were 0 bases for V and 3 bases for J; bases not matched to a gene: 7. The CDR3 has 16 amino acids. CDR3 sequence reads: CASSLVRGVSEETQYF. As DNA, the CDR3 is TGCGCCAGCAGCTTGGTGCGGGGGGTTTCGGAAGAGACCCAGTACTTC.

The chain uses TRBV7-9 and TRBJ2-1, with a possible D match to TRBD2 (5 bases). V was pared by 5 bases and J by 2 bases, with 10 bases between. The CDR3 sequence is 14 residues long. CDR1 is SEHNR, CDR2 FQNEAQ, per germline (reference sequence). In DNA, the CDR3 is TGTGCCAGCAGCCCAACCGGGGCCTACAATGAGCAGTTCTTC. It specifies CASSPTGAYNEQFF.

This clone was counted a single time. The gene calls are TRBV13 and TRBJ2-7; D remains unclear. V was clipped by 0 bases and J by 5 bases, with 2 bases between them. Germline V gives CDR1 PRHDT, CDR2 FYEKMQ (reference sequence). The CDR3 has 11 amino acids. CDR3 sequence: CASSLGDEQYF. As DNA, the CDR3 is TGTGCCAGCAGCTTAGGGGACGAGCAGTACTTC. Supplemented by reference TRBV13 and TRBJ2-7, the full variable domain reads AAGVIQSPRHLIKEKRETATLKCYPIPRHDTVYWYQQGPGQDPQFLISFYEKMQSDKGSIPDRFSAQQFSDYHSELNMSSLELGDSALYFCASSLGDEQYFGPGTRLTVT.

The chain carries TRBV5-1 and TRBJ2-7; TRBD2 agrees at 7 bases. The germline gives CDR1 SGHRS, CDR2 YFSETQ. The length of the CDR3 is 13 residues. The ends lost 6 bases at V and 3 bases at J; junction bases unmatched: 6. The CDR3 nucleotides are TGCGCCAGCAAGCGGGACGGATACTACGAGCAGTACTTC. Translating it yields CASKRDGYYEQYF.